Below, 4 T cell receptor beta chains from the same sample are listed, as sequenced in a study of blood T cell repertoires in COVID-19 (TCRdb year 2020). Library preparation was by the immunoSEQ multiplex PCR assay. The table comes from immuneACCESS by way of TCRdb, which keeps in-frame sequences with V and J called. Part of the clones is missing from these tables; in studies checked, under half for an unresolved V gene and the rest for unknown reasons. The sample has some 110,000 clones on record, around four fifths of them singletons. The ten largest clones capture 0.7% to 1% of the sample. Sequencing was done on a sample of peripheral blood. These receptors were taken from a woman in her 70s with acute or convalescent COVID-19.

The chain recombines TRBV5-6 with TRBJ1-4, with D possibly matching TRBD1 (6 bases). The CDR3 runs 14 residues. The V end lost 3 bases, the J end lost 5 bases, and 11 bases lay between the germline ends. CDR1 SGHDT and CDR2 YYEEEE come from the germline V gene. The CDR3 DNA reads as TGTGCCAGCAGCTGGGGGCAGCTGAATGAAAAACTGTTTTTT. Amino acids: CASSWGQLNEKLFF. Full variable domain (missing parts from reference TRBV5-6 and TRBJ1-4): DAGVTQSPTHLIKTRGQQVTLRCSPKSGHDTVSWYQQALGQGPQFIFQYYEEEERQRGNFPDRFSGHQFPNYSSELNVNALLLGDSALYLCASSWGQLNEKLFFGSGTQLSVL.

This clone came up a few times. The chain recombines TRBV2 with TRBJ1-2; possibly TRBD1 for D (5 bases). V was cut by 3 bases and J by 2 bases, with 10 bases left in between. CDR3 length equals 14 residues. Germline CDR1 is SNHLY and CDR2 is FYNNEI. The CDR3 DNA is TGTGCCAGCAGTGACCAGGGCTCAAACTATGGCTACACCTTC. This translates into CASSDQGSNYGYTF.

CDR3: CASSSAGLETQYF. The CDR3 coding sequence is TGCGCCAGCAGCTCGGCAGGGTTAGAGACCCAGTACTTC. The chain combines TRBV5-1 with TRBJ2-5, with TRBD1 as a possible D gene (5 bases). CDR3 size: 13 residues. The ends were cut back, 3 bases at V and 4 bases at J, with 10 bases in the middle. Germline CDR1 SGHRS, CDR2 YFSETQ.

This rearrangement joins TRBV2 to TRBJ1-2; D not certain. Germline values: CDR1 SNHLY, CDR2 FYNNEI. V dropped 6 bases and J dropped 7 bases, with 12 bases sitting between them. This CDR3 spans 12 amino acids. CDR3 in amino acids: CASRAVGSGYTF. CDR3 sequence (DNA): TGTGCCAGCAGGGCGGTCGGCAGTGGCTACACCTTC.